One T cell receptor beta chain is described in this entry. Its target is not known. With 0 bases removed from V and 3 bases from J, the gap between germline ends came to 9 bases. Per germline, CDR1 SGHRS and CDR2 YFSETQ. The CDR3 length is 15 residues. The data derive from a study of cytotoxic CD8 clonotypes in ibrutinib-treated CLL. Notes on the study in general: Elevated clonality accompanied ibrutinib response, with a return toward baseline values at progression. Circulating CD8+ T-cell counts were tracked by baseline clonality, which exceeded that of age-matched healthy donors. Public clonotypes, an uncommon group, contracted or remained stable on treatment.

The targeted sequencing depth was 1 in 200,000 to 1 in 1 million T cells. TCRdb's table, derived via immunoSEQ multiplex PCR, lists solely in-frame clones and lacks some. The table lists tens of thousands of clones, 50% to 70% of them singletons, with roughly a quarter in the top ten. The chain has TRBV5-1 and TRBJ2-2; D unresolved. The sample consisted of PBMCs, taken at disease progression, from a patient treated with ibrutinib. The receptor's source is a human donor with chronic lymphocytic leukemia. The CDR3 loop reads CASSLVAGDTGELFF. As DNA, the CDR3 is TGCGCCAGCAGCTTGGTCGCCGGAGACACCGGGGAGCTGTTTTTT.